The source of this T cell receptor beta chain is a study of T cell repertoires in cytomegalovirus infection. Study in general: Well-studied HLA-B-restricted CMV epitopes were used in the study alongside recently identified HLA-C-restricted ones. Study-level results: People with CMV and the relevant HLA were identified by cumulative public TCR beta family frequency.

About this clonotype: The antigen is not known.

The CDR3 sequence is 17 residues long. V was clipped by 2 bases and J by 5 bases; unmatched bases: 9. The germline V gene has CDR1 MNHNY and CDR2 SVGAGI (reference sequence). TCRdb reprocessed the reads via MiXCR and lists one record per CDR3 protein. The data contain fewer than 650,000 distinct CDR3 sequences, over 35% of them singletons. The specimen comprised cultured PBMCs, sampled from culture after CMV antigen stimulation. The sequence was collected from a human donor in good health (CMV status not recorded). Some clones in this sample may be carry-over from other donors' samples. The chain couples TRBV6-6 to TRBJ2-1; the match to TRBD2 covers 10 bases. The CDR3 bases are TGTGCCAGCAGTTACCCCGAGGAAGCGGGAGGGCACAATGAGCAGTTCTTC. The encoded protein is CASSYPEEAGGHNEQFF.